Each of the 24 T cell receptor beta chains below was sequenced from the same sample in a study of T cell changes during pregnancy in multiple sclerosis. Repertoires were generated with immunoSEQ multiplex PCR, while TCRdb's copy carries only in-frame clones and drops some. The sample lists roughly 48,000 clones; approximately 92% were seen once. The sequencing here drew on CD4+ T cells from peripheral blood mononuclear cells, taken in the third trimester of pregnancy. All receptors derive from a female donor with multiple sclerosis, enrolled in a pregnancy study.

The CDR3 here is CASRISGAGANVLTF. The CDR3 nucleotides read TGTGCCAGCAGAATTTCCGGGGCTGGGGCCAACGTCCTGACTTTC. The gene calls are TRBV28 and TRBJ2-6; possibly TRBD2 for D (5 bases). Germline V gene data show CDR1 as MDHEN and CDR2 as SYDVKM. There are 15 residues in the CDR3. Between the trimmed V and J ends, which lost 6 bases and 2 bases, there was a span of 11 bases.

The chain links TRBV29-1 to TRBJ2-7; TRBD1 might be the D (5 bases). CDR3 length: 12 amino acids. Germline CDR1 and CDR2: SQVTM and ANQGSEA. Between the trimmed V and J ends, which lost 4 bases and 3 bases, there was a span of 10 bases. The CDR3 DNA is TGCAGCGTTGGTTCAGGGAACTACGAGCAGTACTTC. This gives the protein CSVGSGNYEQYF.

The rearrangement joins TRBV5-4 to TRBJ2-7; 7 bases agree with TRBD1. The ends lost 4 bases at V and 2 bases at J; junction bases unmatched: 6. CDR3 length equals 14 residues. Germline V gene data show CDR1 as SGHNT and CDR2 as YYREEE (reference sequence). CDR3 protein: CASSERQGTYEQYF. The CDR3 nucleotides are TGTGCCAGCAGCGAAAGACAGGGCACCTACGAGCAGTACTTC.

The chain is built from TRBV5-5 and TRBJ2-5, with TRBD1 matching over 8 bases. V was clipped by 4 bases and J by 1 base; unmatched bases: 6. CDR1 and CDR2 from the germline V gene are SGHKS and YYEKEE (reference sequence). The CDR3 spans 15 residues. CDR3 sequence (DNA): TGTGCCAGCAGCCCCGGGACAGGCTTCCAAGAGACCCAGTACTTC. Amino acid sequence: CASSPGTGFQETQYF.

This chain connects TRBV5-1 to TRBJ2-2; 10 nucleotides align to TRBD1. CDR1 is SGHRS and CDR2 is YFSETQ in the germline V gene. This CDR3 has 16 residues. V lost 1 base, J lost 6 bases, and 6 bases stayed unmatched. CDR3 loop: CASSLTVTGGPGELFF. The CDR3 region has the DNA TGCGCCAGCAGCTTGACGGTGACAGGGGGCCCCGGGGAGCTGTTTTTT.

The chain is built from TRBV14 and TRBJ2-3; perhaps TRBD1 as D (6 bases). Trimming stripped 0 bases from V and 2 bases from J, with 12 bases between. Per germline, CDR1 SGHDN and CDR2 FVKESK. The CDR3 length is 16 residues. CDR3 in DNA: TGTGCCAGCAGCCAAGATGTCGGACAGAACACAGATACGCAGTATTTT. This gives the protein CASSQDVGQNTDTQYF.

The CDR3 loop is CARNPGQGSTEAFF. CDR3 nucleotide sequence: TGTGCCAGGAACCCGGGACAGGGGTCCACTGAAGCTTTCTTT. This rearrangement joins TRBV28 to TRBJ1-1; 10 nucleotides align to TRBD1. Germline V CDR1 and CDR2: MDHEN, SYDVKM. After removal of 9 bases from V and 4 bases from J, the junction contained 8 bases not matched to a gene. The CDR3 runs to 14 residues.

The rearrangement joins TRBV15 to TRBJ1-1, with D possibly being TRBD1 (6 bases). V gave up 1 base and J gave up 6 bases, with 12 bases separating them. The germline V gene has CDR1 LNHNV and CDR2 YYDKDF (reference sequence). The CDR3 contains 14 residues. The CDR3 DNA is TGTGCCACCAGCAGAGCGCCGGGGGGGCCTGAAGCTTTCTTT. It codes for CATSRAPGGPEAFF.

CDR3: CASSQGQGNSPLHF. DNA for the CDR3: TGTGCCAGTAGTCAAGGACAGGGGAATTCACCCCTCCACTTT. The chain joins TRBV19 to TRBJ1-6; 9 nucleotides align to TRBD1. In germline, CDR1 is LNHDA, CDR2 SQIVND (reference sequence). The CDR3 is 14 amino acids. After removal of 5 bases from V and 7 bases from J, the junction contained 3 bases not matched to a gene.

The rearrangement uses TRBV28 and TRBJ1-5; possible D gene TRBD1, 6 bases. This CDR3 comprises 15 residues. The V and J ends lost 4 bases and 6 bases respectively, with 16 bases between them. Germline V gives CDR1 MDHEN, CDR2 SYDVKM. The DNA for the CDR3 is TGTGCCAGCAGTTCCCCTACAGGGCAGGGTCAGCCCCAGCATTTT. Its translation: CASSSPTGQGQPQHF.

CDR3 in DNA: TGTGCCAGCAGCTCTCGGCCCGGGACAGGCTACGAGCAGTACTTC. Protein product: CASSSRPGTGYEQYF. The chain links TRBV9 to TRBJ2-7, with 8 bases aligning to TRBD1. V shed 4 bases, J shed 3 bases, and the junction held 9 bases outside the gene matches. The CDR3 sequence is 15 residues long. In germline, CDR1 is SGDLS, CDR2 YYNGEE. Full variable domain (missing parts from reference TRBV9 and TRBJ2-7): DSGVTQTPKHLITATGQRVTLRCSPRSGDLSVYWYQQSLDQGLQFLIQYYNGEERAKGNILERFSAQQFPDLHSELNLSSLELGDSALYFCASSSRPGTGYEQYFGPGTRLTVT.

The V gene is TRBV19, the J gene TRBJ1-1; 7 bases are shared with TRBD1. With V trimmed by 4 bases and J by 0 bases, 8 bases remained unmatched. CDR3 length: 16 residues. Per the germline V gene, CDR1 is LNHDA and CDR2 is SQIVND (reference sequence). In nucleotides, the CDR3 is TGTGCCAGTAGTAACGACAGGGATTCGCTGAACACTGAAGCTTTCTTT. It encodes CASSNDRDSLNTEAFF.

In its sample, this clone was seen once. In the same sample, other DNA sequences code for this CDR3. The CDR3 here is CARSKGGRGSNQPQHF. CDR3 DNA sequence: TGCGCCAGATCGAAAGGAGGCAGGGGGAGCAATCAGCCCCAGCATTTT. The chain couples TRBV10-1 to TRBJ1-5; 7 bases are a match to TRBD1. The germline V gene has CDR1 WNHNN and CDR2 SYGVQD (reference sequence). J gave up 1 base and V 9 bases, and 12 bases lay outside the gene matches. The CDR3 sequence is 16 residues long.

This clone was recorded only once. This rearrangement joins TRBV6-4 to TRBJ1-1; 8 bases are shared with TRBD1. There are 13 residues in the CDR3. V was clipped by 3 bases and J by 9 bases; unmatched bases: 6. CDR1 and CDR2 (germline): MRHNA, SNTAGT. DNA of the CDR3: TGTGCCAGCAGTGAACAGGGGGGTACTAAAGCTTTCTTT. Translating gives CASSEQGGTKAFF.

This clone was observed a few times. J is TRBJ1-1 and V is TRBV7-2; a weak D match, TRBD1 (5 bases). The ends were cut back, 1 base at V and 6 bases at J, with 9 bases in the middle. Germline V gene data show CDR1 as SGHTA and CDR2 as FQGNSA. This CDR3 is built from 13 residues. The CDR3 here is CASSLVQVSEAFF. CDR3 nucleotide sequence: TGTGCCAGCAGCTTAGTACAGGTCTCTGAAGCTTTCTTT.

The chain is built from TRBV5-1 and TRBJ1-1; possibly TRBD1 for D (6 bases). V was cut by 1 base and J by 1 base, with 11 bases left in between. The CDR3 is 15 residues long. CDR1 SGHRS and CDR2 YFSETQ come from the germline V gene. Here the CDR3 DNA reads TGCGCCAGCAGCTTGTTGCAGGGGCCGAACACTGAAGCTTTCTTT. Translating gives CASSLLQGPNTEAFF.

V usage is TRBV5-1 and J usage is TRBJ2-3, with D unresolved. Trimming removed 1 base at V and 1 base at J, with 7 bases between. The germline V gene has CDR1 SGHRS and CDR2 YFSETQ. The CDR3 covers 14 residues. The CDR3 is CASSLLAGTDTQYF. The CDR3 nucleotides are TGCGCCAGCAGCTTGTTAGCCGGCACAGATACGCAGTATTTT.

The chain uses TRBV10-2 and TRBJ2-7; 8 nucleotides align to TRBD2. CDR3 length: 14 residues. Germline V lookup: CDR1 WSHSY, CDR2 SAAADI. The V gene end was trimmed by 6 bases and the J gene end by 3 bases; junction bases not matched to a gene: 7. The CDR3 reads CASRTSGSGYEQYF. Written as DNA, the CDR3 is TGCGCCAGCAGAACCAGCGGGAGTGGCTACGAGCAGTACTTC.

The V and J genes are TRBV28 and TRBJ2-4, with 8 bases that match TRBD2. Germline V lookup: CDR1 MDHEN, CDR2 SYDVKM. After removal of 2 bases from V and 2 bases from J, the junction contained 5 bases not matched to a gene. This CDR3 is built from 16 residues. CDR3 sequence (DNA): TGTGCCAGCAGTTTAGCCGGCGGGGGGACCAAAAACATTCAGTACTTC. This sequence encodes CASSLAGGGTKNIQYF.

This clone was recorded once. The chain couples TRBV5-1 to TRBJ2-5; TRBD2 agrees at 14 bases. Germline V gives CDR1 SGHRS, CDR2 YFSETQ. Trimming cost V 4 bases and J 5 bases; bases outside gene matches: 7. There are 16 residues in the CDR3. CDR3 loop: CASSARTSGRLETQYF. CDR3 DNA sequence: TGCGCCAGCAGCGCCAGGACTAGCGGGAGGTTGGAGACCCAGTACTTC.

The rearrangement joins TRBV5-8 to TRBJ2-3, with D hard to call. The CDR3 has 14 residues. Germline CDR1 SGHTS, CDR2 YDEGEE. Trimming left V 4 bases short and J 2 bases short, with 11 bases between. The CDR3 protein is CASSPSFNTDTQYF. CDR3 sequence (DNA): TGTGCCAGCAGCCCCTCCTTTAACACAGATACGCAGTATTTT.

The CDR3: CASSTNPPGGRTRTEAFF. In DNA form, the CDR3 reads TGTGCCAGTAGTACTAATCCCCCAGGGGGAAGGACCCGCACTGAAGCTTTCTTT. The chain recombines TRBV19 with TRBJ1-1; 7 bases align to TRBD1. The CDR3 extends over 18 amino acids. V was clipped by 4 bases and J by 4 bases; unmatched bases: 18. Germline CDR1 LNHDA, CDR2 SQIVND (reference sequence).

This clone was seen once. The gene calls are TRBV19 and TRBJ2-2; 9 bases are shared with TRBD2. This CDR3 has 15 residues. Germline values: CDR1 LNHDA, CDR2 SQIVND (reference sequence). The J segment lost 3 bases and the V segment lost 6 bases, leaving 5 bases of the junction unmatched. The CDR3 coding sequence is TGTGCCAGTAGCCCTAGCGGGGCTCACACCGGGGAGCTGTTTTTT. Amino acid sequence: CASSPSGAHTGELFF. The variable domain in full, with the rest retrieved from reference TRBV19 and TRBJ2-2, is DGGITQSPKYLFRKEGQNVTLSCEQNLNHDAMYWYRQDPGQGLRLIYYSQIVNDFQKGDIAEGYSVSREKKESFPLTVTSAQKNPTAFYLCASSPSGAHTGELFFGEGSRLTVL.

This CDR3 reads CASSPTRREEYEQFF. The CDR3 nucleotides read TGTGCCAGCTCACCGACTAGGAGGGAAGAGTATGAGCAGTTCTTC. The gene calls are TRBV18 and TRBJ2-1; TRBD2 might be the D (6 bases). The CDR3 runs 15 residues. Trimming shortened V by 3 bases and J by 8 bases, and 17 bases separated the two germline ends. Germline-derived CDR1 and CDR2 are KGHSH and LQKENI.